The 14 T cell receptor beta chains below come from one sample, sequenced in a study of OX40 agonist ivuxolimab in advanced cancers. Only in-frame clones appear in the TCRdb table, and some are missing; sequencing was by immunoSEQ multiplex PCR. The repertoire consists of fewer than 85,000 clones, with 85% to 90% occurring once and the leading ten covering around 2.6%. This specimen was CD4+ or CD8+ T cells sorted from blood, taken in a trial of the OX40 agonist ivuxolimab. The receptor source for this set is an adult with an advanced solid tumor such as melanoma, head and neck, liver or kidney cancer.

The CDR3 spells CASSYKGGTEAFF. The CDR3 DNA follows: TGTGCCAGCAGCTACAAGGGGGGTACTGAAGCTTTCTTT. The V call is TRBV7-2, the J call TRBJ1-1, with TRBD1 as a possible D gene (6 bases). V lost 4 bases to trimming and J lost 5 bases, with 11 bases between them. CDR1 and CDR2 (germline): SGHTA, FQGNSA. The CDR3 is 13 residues long.

The chain recombines TRBV2 with TRBJ1-5, with 12 bases identical to TRBD1. With 8 bases clipped from V and 7 bases from J, the junction kept 9 bases outside the gene matches. Germline CDR1 SNHLY, CDR2 FYNNEI. This CDR3 spans 15 amino acids. CDR3 loop: CASAGTGGLQQPQHF. The CDR3 DNA sequence: TGTGCCAGCGCCGGGACAGGGGGCTTACAACAGCCCCAGCATTTT.

As concerns this clone: Other DNA sequences in this sample translate to the same CDR3. The chain combines TRBV6-6 with TRBJ2-5, with no clear D. This CDR3 region has 11 residues. The V end lost 5 bases, the J end lost 5 bases, and 6 bases lay between the germline ends. Germline CDR1 is MNHNY and CDR2 is SVGAGI (reference sequence). The CDR3 loop is CASSPQETQYF. CDR3 DNA: TGTGCCAGCAGTCCCCAGGAGACCCAGTACTTC.

The J gene is TRBJ1-1, the V gene TRBV5-1; 7 bases are a match to TRBD1. The CDR3 has 14 residues. Germline V CDR1 and CDR2: SGHRS, YFSETQ. V lost 2 bases to trimming and J lost 3 bases; unmatched junction nucleotides: 4. CDR3 DNA sequence: TGCGCCAGCAGCTTTACAGGGGACGACACTGAAGCTTTCTTT. It is translated as CASSFTGDDTEAFF.

The chain combines TRBV29-1 with TRBJ2-3, with a weak D call TRBD1 (6 bases). Trimming cost V 7 bases and J 1 base, with 12 bases left between them. Germline V CDR1 and CDR2: SQVTM, ANQGSEA. CDR3 length equals 13 residues. The CDR3 reads CSGRQDGTDTQYF. The CDR3 DNA sequence: TGCAGCGGGAGACAGGATGGCACAGATACGCAGTATTTT.

The CDR3 DNA is TGTGCCAGCAGCCTGGGGACAGTTACGAATGAGCAGTTCTTC. It translates to CASSLGTVTNEQFF. The rearrangement links TRBV11-3 to TRBJ2-1; the match to TRBD1 covers 7 bases. The CDR3 sequence is 14 residues long. V was pared by 5 bases and J by 7 bases, with 8 bases of the junction left unmatched. CDR1 SGHNT and CDR2 YENEEA come from the germline V gene. Supplemented by reference TRBV11-3 and TRBJ2-1, the full variable domain reads EAGVVQSPRYKIIEKKQPVAFWCNPISGHNTLYWYLQNLGQGPELLIRYENEEAVDDSQLPKDRFSAERLKGVDSTLKIQPAELGDSAVYLCASSLGTVTNEQFFGPGTRLTVL.

The J gene is TRBJ1-1, the V gene TRBV6-5; TRBD1 is a possible D gene (6 bases). Germline CDR1 and CDR2: MNHEY and SVGAGI. Deletions cut 6 bases from V and 4 bases from J, with 12 bases between. This CDR3 spans 13 amino acids. CDR3 residues: CASSPGQPTEAFF. CDR3 DNA: TGTGCCAGCAGCCCCGGACAGCCCACTGAAGCTTTCTTT.

This sequence joins TRBV2 and TRBJ1-1, with D possibly being TRBD1 (5 bases). The CDR3 sequence is 13 residues long. From germline, CDR1 is SNHLY and CDR2 FYNNEI. Trimming stripped 7 bases from V and 3 bases from J, with 12 bases between. This chain's CDR3 is CASKTDKDTEAFF. CDR3 DNA: TGTGCCAGCAAGACAGACAAGGACACTGAAGCTTTCTTT.

The V call is TRBV6-6, the J call TRBJ1-1; D unclear. The length of the CDR3 is 15 residues. V lost 2 bases and J lost 6, with 16 bases in between. Germline loops: CDR1 MNHNY, CDR2 SVGAGI (reference sequence). The CDR3 region has the DNA TGTGCCAGCAGTTACGGGGAAGGGCGCTCGTCTGAAGCTTTCTTT. It translates to CASSYGEGRSSEAFF.

The V and J genes are TRBV6-1 and TRBJ2-7, with TRBD1 as a possible D gene (5 bases). Deletions cut 2 bases from V and 6 bases from J, with 11 bases between. Germline CDR1 is MNHNS and CDR2 is SASEGT. The length of the CDR3 is 13 residues. The CDR3 DNA follows: TGTGCCAGCAGTGAATTGGGGCAGCGCGAGCAGTACTTC. This translates into CASSELGQREQYF.

The V gene is TRBV4-2, the J gene TRBJ1-5; D unresolved. The V end lost 0 bases, the J end lost 7 bases, and 10 bases lay between the germline ends. The CDR3 runs 14 residues. Germline values: CDR1 LGHNA, CDR2 YNFKEQ. For the CDR3, the DNA is TGTGCCAGCAGCCAAGATCTTGTCGGGCAGCCCCAGCATTTT. Protein: CASSQDLVGQPQHF.

The chain is built from TRBV30 and TRBJ1-3, with 8 bases that match TRBD1. The V segment lost 2 bases and the J segment 4 bases; nucleotides outside the gene matches: 7. Germline-derived CDR1 and CDR2 are GTSNPN and SVGIG (reference sequence). The CDR3 is 15 residues long. CDR3 in DNA: TGTGCCTGGAGTATGCAGGGGGCGCAGGGAAACACCATATATTTT. Its translation is CAWSMQGAQGNTIYF.

This chain connects TRBV5-1 to TRBJ1-2, with D possibly being TRBD1 (5 bases). Trimming took 0 bases from V and 5 from J, leaving 14 bases between them. Germline loops: CDR1 SGHRS, CDR2 YFSETQ. This CDR3 contains 15 residues. The CDR3 DNA reads as TGCGCCAGCAGCTTGGAGTCCGGGACGGTTTATGGCTACACCTTC. This sequence encodes CASSLESGTVYGYTF.

The J gene is TRBJ2-7, the V gene TRBV4-1; TRBD1 agrees at 11 bases. The junction had 3 bases not matched to a gene; V was cut back by 4 bases and J by 1 base. The CDR3 runs to 15 residues. Germline loops: CDR1 MGHRA, CDR2 YSYEKL. In DNA form, the CDR3 reads TGCGCCAGCAGCCGGGGGACAGGGGGGTCCTACGAGCAGTACTTC. Protein product: CASSRGTGGSYEQYF.